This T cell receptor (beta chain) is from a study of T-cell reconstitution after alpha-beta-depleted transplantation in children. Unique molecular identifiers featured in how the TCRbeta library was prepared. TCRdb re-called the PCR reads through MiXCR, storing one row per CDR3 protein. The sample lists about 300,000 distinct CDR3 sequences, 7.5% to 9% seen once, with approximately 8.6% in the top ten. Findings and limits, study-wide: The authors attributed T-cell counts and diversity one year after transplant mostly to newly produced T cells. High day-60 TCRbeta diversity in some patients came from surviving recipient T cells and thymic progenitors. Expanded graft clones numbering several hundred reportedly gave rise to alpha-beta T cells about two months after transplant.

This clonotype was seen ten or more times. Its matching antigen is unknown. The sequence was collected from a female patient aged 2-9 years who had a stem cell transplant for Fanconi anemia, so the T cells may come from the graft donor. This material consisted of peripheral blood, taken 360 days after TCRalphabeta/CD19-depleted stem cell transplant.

The CDR3 reads CASSLGLHRREDNEQFF. The CDR3 DNA is TGCGCCAGCAGCTTGGGACTACACCGGAGGGAAGACAATGAGCAGTTCTTC. The rearrangement links TRBV5-1 to TRBJ2-1; D might be TRBD2 (6 bases). Trimming removed 0 bases from V and 5 bases from J, with 18 bases in between. Germline loops: CDR1 SGHRS, CDR2 YFSETQ. The CDR3 extends over 17 amino acids.